This T cell receptor (beta chain) was profiled in a study of a mutant IDH1 vaccine in newly diagnosed glioma. About the study: Following radiotherapy alone, or alongside temozolomide cycles, vaccination was started after an interval of 4-6 weeks.

V lost 2 bases, J lost 0 bases, and 7 bases lay in between. Germline V gene data show CDR1 as SEHNR and CDR2 as FQNEAQ (reference sequence). There are 15 residues in the CDR3. Time point noted: week 35, safety follow-up. With topical imiquimod, each dose of the vaccine consisted of 300 ug of mutant IDH1 20-mer peptide. The donors' diagnosis was new WHO grade 3 or 4 astrocytoma that was IDH1-mutant and ATRX-lost. Comments on this clone: Its antigen is still unknown.

Study-wide results and limits: Immune responses induced by the vaccine were seen in 93.3% of patients, spanning multiple MHC alleles. Any relationship between pseudoprogression and changes in top peripheral T cell clonotypes seemed absent.

Clones were sequenced by immunoSEQ multiplex PCR, and TCRdb holds only the in-frame ones, with some missing. The table has about 69,000 clones, more than 75% seen once. This TCR was recovered from a man younger than 45 with glioma. V and J are TRBV7-9 and TRBJ1-4; D might be TRBD1 (5 bases). This specimen was PBMCs, taken from a glioma patient whose treatment included an IDH1 peptide vaccine. The CDR3 nucleotides are TGTGCCAGCAGCTTATCGGGGGCAACTAATGAAAAACTGTTTTTT. Amino acids: CASSLSGATNEKLFF.